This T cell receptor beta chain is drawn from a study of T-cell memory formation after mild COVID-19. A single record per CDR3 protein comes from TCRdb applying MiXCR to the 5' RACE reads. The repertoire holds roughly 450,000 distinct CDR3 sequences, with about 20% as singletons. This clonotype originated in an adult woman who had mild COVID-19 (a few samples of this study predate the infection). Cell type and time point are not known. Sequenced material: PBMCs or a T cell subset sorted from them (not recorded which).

The CDR3 region is CASSFSGNSYEQYF. CDR3 bases: TGTGCCAGCAGCTTTTCCGGGAACTCCTACGAGCAGTACTTC. The J gene is TRBJ2-7, the V gene TRBV5-4; tentative D call: TRBD2 (5 bases). The CDR3 consists of 14 residues. Trimming shortened V by 2 bases and J by 0 bases, and 9 bases separated the two germline ends. Germline V CDR1 and CDR2: SGHNT, YYREEE (reference sequence). The variable domain in full, with the rest retrieved from reference TRBV5-4 and TRBJ2-7, is ETGVTQSPTHLIKTRGQQVTLRCSSQSGHNTVSWYQQALGQGPQFIFQYYREEENGRGNFPPRFSGLQFPNYSSELNVNALELDDSALYLCASSFSGNSYEQYFGPGTRLTVT.